The 2 T cell receptor beta chains below come from one sample, sequenced in a study of post-analysis software for immune sequencing data. Notes on the study in general: Comparison of patients with controls showed a handful of TRBV segments more frequent in patients, TRBV5-6, TRBV5-1 and TRBV20-1 among them.

These receptors are not linked to any known antigen. Libraries were made from TCR beta cDNA, and they carried unique molecular identifiers. MiXCR was run by TCRdb on the PCR reads, yielding one entry per CDR3 protein. Of approximately 730,000 distinct CDR3 sequences in the sample, more than 45% were seen once. Sequencing was performed on blood. The receptors shown here come from a girl aged 10 to 17 with multiple sclerosis.

This clonotype showed up just once. The rearrangement links TRBV20-1 to TRBJ2-1, with D possibly matching TRBD2 (5 bases). The J call may be incorrect, as the DNA end agrees better with TRBJ2-7. The CDR3 runs 14 residues. Germline V gives CDR1 DFQATT, CDR2 SNEGSKA (reference sequence). The CDR3 nucleotides are TGCAGTGCTAGAACGGGGAGCTCCTACAATGAGCAGTACTTC. Its translation: CSARTGSSYNEQYF.

V usage is TRBV9 and J usage is TRBJ2-1; 8 nucleotides line up with TRBD2. V was pared by 0 bases and J by 6 bases, with 8 bases of the junction left unmatched. Germline V gene sequence: CDR1 SGDLS, CDR2 YYNGEE. The CDR3 loop spans 16 amino acids. CDR3 bases: TGTGCCAGCAGCGTAGAGGATAGCGGGGAGTTCAATGAGCAGTTCTTC. Translation gives CASSVEDSGEFNEQFF.